These 12 T cell receptor beta chains share one sample of origin, sequenced in a study of blood T cell repertoires in COVID-19. Assay used: immunoSEQ multiplex PCR; TCRdb lists only in-frame clones, some missing. The data show under 200,000 clones, 84% seen once. The sequenced sample consisted of PBMCs or T cells enriched from blood (not recorded which). The receptors come from a man aged 45 to 65 who had recovered from COVID-19.

This clone was counted only a few times. The J gene is TRBJ2-1, the V gene TRBV6-5; D not certain. The CDR3 runs to 14 residues. The ends were cut back, 4 bases at V and 2 bases at J, with 9 bases in the middle. Germline V gene data show CDR1 as MNHEY and CDR2 as SVGAGI. CDR3 protein: CASSLYKTYNEQFF. Written as DNA, the CDR3 is TGTGCCAGCAGTTTATACAAGACCTACAATGAGCAGTTCTTC.

This clone was counted at least ten times. The chain joins TRBV4-2 to TRBJ1-1, with D unresolved. The CDR3 has 13 residues. The V end lost 1 base, the J end lost 5 bases, and 8 bases lay between the germline ends. CDR1 and CDR2 from the germline V gene are LGHNA and YNFKEQ. CDR3 sequence reads: CASSQVSGTEAFF. CDR3 sequence (DNA): TGTGCCAGCAGCCAAGTATCGGGGACTGAAGCTTTCTTT.

The chain combines TRBV2 with TRBJ2-2; tentatively, D is TRBD1 (6 bases). V lost 9 bases and J 1 base, leaving 9 bases between the germline ends. The CDR3 runs to 13 residues. CDR1 is SNHLY and CDR2 is FYNNEI in the germline V gene. The CDR3 region is CARDRENTGELFF. The CDR3 DNA reads TGTGCCAGGGACAGAGAGAACACCGGGGAGCTGTTTTTT.

The genes are TRBV19 and TRBJ1-4; tentatively, D is TRBD1 (6 bases). The germline CDR1 and CDR2 sequences are LNHDA and SQIVND (reference sequence). V was shortened by 5 bases and J by 7 bases, with 17 bases between the two germline ends. The CDR3 consists of 15 residues. The DNA of the CDR3 is TGTGCCAGTAGTGCCCGGGACACCGAAACTGAAAAACTGTTTTTT. Protein sequence: CASSARDTETEKLFF.

V usage is TRBV28 and J usage is TRBJ2-7; 7 positions agree with TRBD2. Trimming at V came to 3 bases and at J to 3 bases, leaving 2 bases not matched to a gene. Germline-derived CDR1 and CDR2 are MDHEN and SYDVKM. The CDR3 spans 13 residues. For the CDR3, the DNA is TGTGCCAGCAGTTTCGGCGGGGGCTACGAGCAGTACTTC. This sequence encodes CASSFGGGYEQYF.

The chain uses TRBV28 and TRBJ1-2; TRBD1 agrees at 9 bases. The junction had 7 bases not matched to a gene; V was cut back by 1 base and J by 4 bases. The CDR3 is made up of 16 amino acids. From germline, CDR1 is MDHEN and CDR2 SYDVKM. CDR3: CASSLSVQGARYGYTF. The CDR3 nucleotides are TGTGCCAGCAGTTTATCGGTACAGGGGGCTCGCTATGGCTACACCTTC.

The chain recombines TRBV12-5 with TRBJ2-3; 13 bases are shared with TRBD2. Germline-derived CDR1 and CDR2 are LGHNT and FRNRAP. The V segment lost 5 bases and the J segment 8 bases; nucleotides outside the gene matches: 7. This CDR3 contains 15 residues. The CDR3 coding sequence is TGTGCTAGTGGTCCCGGACTAGCGGGGGCCTTTACGCAGTATTTT. Its translation is CASGPGLAGAFTQYF.

The chain links TRBV6-5 to TRBJ2-1; TRBD1 is a possible D gene (6 bases). CDR1 is MNHEY, CDR2 SVGAGI, per germline. This CDR3 contains 13 residues. V was pared by 0 bases and J by 12 bases, with 12 bases between. The CDR3 spells CASSYSKLGGQFF. The CDR3 DNA reads as TGTGCCAGCAGTTACTCGAAATTAGGGGGGCAGTTCTTC.

The gene calls are TRBV5-6 and TRBJ2-7; D is perhaps TRBD1 (6 bases). This CDR3 has 12 amino acids. Trimming cost V 3 bases and J 6 bases, with 10 bases left between them. The germline CDR1 and CDR2 sequences are SGHDT and YYEEEE. The CDR3 sequence: CASSYRVGEQYF. The CDR3, as DNA: TGTGCCAGCAGCTACAGGGTCGGCGAGCAGTACTTC.

The chain uses TRBV3-1 (or the pseudogene TRBV3-2) and TRBJ1-2; 8 bases map to TRBD1. With V trimmed by 4 bases and J by 3 bases, 7 bases remained unmatched. The length of the CDR3 is 15 residues. Germline-derived CDR1 and CDR2 are LGHDT and YNNKEL (reference sequence). The DNA for the CDR3 is TGTGCCAGCAGCCTTGGACAGGGACCTTACTATGGCTACACCTTC. Its protein is CASSLGQGPYYGYTF.

The V call is TRBV7-8, the J call TRBJ2-7, with a weak D call TRBD2 (6 bases). Between the trimmed V and J ends, which lost 1 base and 7 bases, there was a span of 14 bases. CDR3 length: 14 amino acids. CDR1 is SGHVS, CDR2 FQNEAQ, per germline. CDR3 sequence reads: CASSLGVSGGEQYF. As DNA, the CDR3 is TGTGCCAGCAGCTTAGGGGTCAGCGGAGGGGAGCAGTACTTC.

The chain links TRBV6-6 to TRBJ1-1, with 7 bases fitting TRBD1. This CDR3 is built from 14 residues. With V trimmed by 10 bases and J by 1 base, 9 bases remained unmatched. The germline V gene encodes CDR1 MNHNY and CDR2 SVGAGI (reference sequence). DNA of the CDR3: TGTGCCACCAAGTCGACAGGGACGAACACTGAAGCTTTCTTT. Amino acids: CATKSTGTNTEAFF.